The next 16 T cell receptor beta chains were all read from a single sample in a study of shared clonotypes between healthy human individuals. Positive CCR7 selection of CD45RO-negative cells yielded the naive CD8 cells, and terminally differentiated effector memory CD45RA+ cells were excluded. Using immunoSEQ multiplex PCR, the repertoire was profiled, and TCRdb retains in-frame clones only, with some absent. Among 1.5 million to 2.5 million clones, about 95% were seen once, and the ten largest hold 1.2%. The sequenced material came from naive CD8+ T cells sorted from blood. The origin of the receptors is a man aged 18 to 29 in good health.

The chain carries TRBV19 and TRBJ1-1; no definite D call. This CDR3 has 14 residues. Germline values: CDR1 LNHDA, CDR2 SQIVND (reference sequence). Trimming removed 6 bases at V and 4 bases at J, with 15 bases between. The CDR3: CASRFGGDGTEAFF. For the CDR3, the DNA is TGTGCCAGTAGGTTTGGCGGCGATGGCACTGAAGCTTTCTTT.

The chain couples TRBV9 to TRBJ1-6; D is possibly TRBD1 (5 bases). With 4 bases removed from V and 6 bases from J, the gap between germline ends came to 14 bases. Germline V lookup: CDR1 SGDLS, CDR2 YYNGEE. The CDR3 is 15 amino acids. CDR3 loop: CASSLGGAVNSPLHF. The CDR3 DNA reads TGTGCCAGCAGCTTGGGAGGGGCAGTTAATTCACCCCTCCACTTT.

This sequence joins TRBV9 and TRBJ2-2; TRBD2 matches at 8 bases. The CDR3 totals 17 residues. The germline V gene has CDR1 SGDLS and CDR2 YYNGEE. Trimming removed 2 bases from V and 7 bases from J; junction bases left unmatched: 13. The DNA of the CDR3 is TGTGCCAGCAGCGTGCGGACGGGAGGGCCTTTTGACGGGGAGCTGTTTTTT. Its translation: CASSVRTGGPFDGELFF.

The chain combines TRBV19 with TRBJ2-1; D possibly corresponds to TRBD2 (6 bases). Trimming took 7 bases from V and 0 from J, leaving 13 bases between them. The germline V gene encodes CDR1 LNHDA and CDR2 SQIVND (reference sequence). The CDR3 loop spans 15 amino acids. CDR3 protein: CASMRLASSYNEQFF. DNA for the CDR3: TGTGCCAGTATGAGGCTAGCGTCCTCCTACAATGAGCAGTTCTTC.

Written as DNA, the CDR3 is TGTGCCAGCAGTAGCGGGGACAGGGGTTACGAGCAGTACTTC. Translating gives CASSSGDRGYEQYF. This sequence joins TRBV6-1 and TRBJ2-7; 10 nucleotides match TRBD1. The V segment lost 5 bases and the J segment 4 bases; nucleotides outside the gene matches: 5. The CDR3 sequence is 14 residues long. Germline V gene sequence: CDR1 MNHNS, CDR2 SASEGT.

This chain links TRBV21-1 with TRBJ1-2; the table gives TRBD1 as D, unverified against the DNA. TRBV21-1 has pseudogene status. The CDR3 runs to 17 residues. The CDR3 nucleotides read TGTGCCAGCAGCAAAGGCGGCAGGGTAGCTTCTAACTATGGCTACACCTTC. The encoded protein is CASSKGGRVASNYGYTF.

This chain links TRBV14 with TRBJ1-5, with D unclear. V lost 1 base and J 6 bases, leaving 7 bases between the germline ends. The CDR3 covers 13 residues. Germline CDR1 reads SGHDN; CDR2 reads FVKESK. CDR3 in amino acids: CASSQVQSQPQHF. Written as DNA, the CDR3 is TGTGCCAGCAGCCAAGTACAGTCTCAGCCCCAGCATTTT. The full variable domain, with the rest looked up from reference TRBV14 and TRBJ1-5, is EAGVTQFPSHSVIEKGQTVTLRCDPISGHDNLYWYRRVMGKEIKFLLHFVKESKQDESGMPNNRFLAERTGGTYSTLKVQPAELEDSGVYFCASSQVQSQPQHFGDGTRLSIL.

This clone showed up just once. The chain links TRBV5-1 to TRBJ2-1, with TRBD1 matching 8 bases. In germline, CDR1 is SGHRS, CDR2 YFSETQ. Losses at the gene ends were 5 bases for V and 7 bases for J; bases not matched to a gene: 14. The CDR3 covers 16 residues. CDR3 sequence: CASSLLPGQVENEQFF. CDR3 DNA sequence: TGCGCCAGCAGTCTGCTCCCGGGACAGGTGGAAAATGAGCAGTTCTTC. Full variable domain (rest looked up from reference TRBV5-1 and TRBJ2-1): KAGVTQTPRYLIKTRGQQVTLSCSPISGHRSVSWYQQTPGQGLQFLFEYFSETQRNKGNFPGRFSGRQFSNSRSEMNVSTLELGDSALYLCASSLLPGQVENEQFFGPGTRLTVL.

CDR3 nucleotide sequence: TGCGCCAGCAGCCAAGGAGTGTTCGGAGATACGCAGTATTTT. Protein: CASSQGVFGDTQYF. The chain employs TRBV4-1 and TRBJ2-3; D unresolved. The CDR3 contains 14 residues. Trimming took 1 base from V and 5 from J, leaving 10 bases between them. Germline-derived CDR1 and CDR2 are MGHRA and YSYEKL.

The chain links TRBV28 to TRBJ1-5; no clear D gene. V gave up 3 bases and J gave up 2 bases, with 14 bases separating them. The CDR3 is 16 residues long. Germline CDR1 and CDR2: MDHEN and SYDVKM. Here the CDR3 reads CASSLLAGEGNQPQHF. CDR3 nucleotides: TGTGCCAGCAGTTTGCTGGCCGGGGAAGGCAATCAGCCCCAGCATTTT.

The chain carries TRBV28 and TRBJ1-6, with 7 bases fitting TRBD1. J was trimmed by 6 bases and V by 6 bases; bases with no gene match: 8. In germline, CDR1 is MDHEN, CDR2 SYDVKM. This CDR3 region has 15 residues. CDR3 loop: CASRTGTVLNSPLHF. Here the CDR3 DNA reads TGTGCCAGCAGGACCGGGACAGTACTTAATTCACCCCTCCACTTT.

The rearrangement joins TRBV30 to TRBJ1-1; no firm D call. The CDR3 has 14 amino acids. The V gene's germline CDR1 is GTSNPN and CDR2 SVGIG (reference sequence). Trimming removed 0 bases at V and 3 bases at J, with 11 bases between. CDR3 protein: CAWSVTGYYTEAFF. The CDR3 DNA reads as TGTGCCTGGAGTGTAACCGGATATTACACTGAAGCTTTCTTT.

This clone was found once. The chain employs TRBV5-6 and TRBJ1-2; 8 bases agree with TRBD1. The CDR3 is made up of 13 amino acids. Germline V lookup: CDR1 SGHDT, CDR2 YYEEEE. Germline trimming cut 4 bases from V and 7 bases from J; bases unmatched to any gene: 6. CDR3 amino acids: CASSPGGAGGYTF. The DNA of the CDR3 is TGTGCCAGCAGCCCAGGGGGCGCGGGTGGCTACACCTTC.

The V gene is TRBV6-5, the J gene TRBJ2-5; D ambiguous. The CDR3 length is 12 residues. V was pared by 7 bases and J by 9 bases, with 15 bases between. From germline, CDR1 is MNHEY and CDR2 SVGAGI. The CDR3 coding sequence is TGTGCCAGCACCAAGGGTGGTTTGGCCCAGTACTTC. Protein sequence: CASTKGGLAQYF.

To note about this clone: The same CDR3 also results from other DNA sequences found in this sample. This sequence joins TRBV30 and TRBJ2-7; no clear D. The CDR3 is 11 amino acids. Deletions cut 0 bases from V and 4 bases from J, with 4 bases between. CDR1 and CDR2 (germline): GTSNPN, SVGIG (reference sequence). The CDR3 region has the DNA TGTGCCTGGAGTGTGGTTTACGAGCAGTACTTC. This gives the protein CAWSVVYEQYF.

V usage is TRBV5-1 and J usage is TRBJ2-1; no reliable D call. Germline loops: CDR1 SGHRS, CDR2 YFSETQ. CDR3 length: 17 residues. The ends were cut back, 1 base at V and 4 bases at J, with 18 bases in the middle. In DNA form, the CDR3 reads TGCGCCAGCAGCTTGTCCCTAGGAACAGTTGAGTACAATGAGCAGTTCTTC. Translated, it gives CASSLSLGTVEYNEQFF.